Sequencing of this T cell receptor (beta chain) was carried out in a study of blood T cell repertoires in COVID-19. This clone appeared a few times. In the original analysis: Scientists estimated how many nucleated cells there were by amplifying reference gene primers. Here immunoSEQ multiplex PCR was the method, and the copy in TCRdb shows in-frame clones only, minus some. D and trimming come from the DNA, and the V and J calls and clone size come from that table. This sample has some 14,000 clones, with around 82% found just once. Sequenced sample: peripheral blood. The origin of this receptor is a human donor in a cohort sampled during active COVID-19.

CDR3 in DNA: TGCAGCGTTGGGGGGACAGGGGATCAGCCCCAGCATTTT. This codes for CSVGGTGDQPQHF. This rearrangement joins TRBV29-1 to TRBJ1-5, with 10 bases that match TRBD1. This CDR3 contains 13 residues. The J segment lost 5 bases and the V segment lost 4 bases, leaving 2 bases of the junction unmatched. Per germline, CDR1 SQVTM and CDR2 ANQGSEA.